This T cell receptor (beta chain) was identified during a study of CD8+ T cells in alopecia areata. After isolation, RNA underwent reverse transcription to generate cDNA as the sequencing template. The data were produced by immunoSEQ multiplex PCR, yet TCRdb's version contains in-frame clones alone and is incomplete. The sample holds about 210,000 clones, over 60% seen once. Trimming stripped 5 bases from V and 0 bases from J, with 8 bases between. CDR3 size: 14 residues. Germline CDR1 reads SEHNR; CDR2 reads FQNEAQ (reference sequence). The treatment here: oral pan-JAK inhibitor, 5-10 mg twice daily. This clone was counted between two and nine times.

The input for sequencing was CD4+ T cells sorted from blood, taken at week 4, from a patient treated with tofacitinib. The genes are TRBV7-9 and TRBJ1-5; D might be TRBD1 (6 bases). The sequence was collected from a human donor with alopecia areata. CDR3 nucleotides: TGTGCCAGCAGCCGGGACATTAGCAATCAGCCCCAGCATTTT. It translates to CASSRDISNQPQHF.